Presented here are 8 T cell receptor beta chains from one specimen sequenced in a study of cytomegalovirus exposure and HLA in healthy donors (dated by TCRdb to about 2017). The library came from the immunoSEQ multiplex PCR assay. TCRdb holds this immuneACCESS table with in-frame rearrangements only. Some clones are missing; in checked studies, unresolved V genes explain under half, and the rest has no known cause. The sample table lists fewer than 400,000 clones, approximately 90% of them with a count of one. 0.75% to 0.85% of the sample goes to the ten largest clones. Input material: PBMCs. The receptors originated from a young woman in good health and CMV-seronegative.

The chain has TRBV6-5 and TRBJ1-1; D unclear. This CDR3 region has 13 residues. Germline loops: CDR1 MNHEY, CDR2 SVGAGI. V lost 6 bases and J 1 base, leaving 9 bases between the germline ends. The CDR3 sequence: CASSFAENTEAFF. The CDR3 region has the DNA TGTGCCAGCAGCTTTGCGGAGAACACTGAAGCTTTCTTT.

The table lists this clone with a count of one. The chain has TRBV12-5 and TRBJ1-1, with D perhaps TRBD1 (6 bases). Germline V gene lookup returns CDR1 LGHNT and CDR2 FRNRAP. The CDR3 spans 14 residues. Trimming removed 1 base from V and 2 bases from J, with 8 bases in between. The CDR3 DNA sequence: TGTGCTAGTGGTTTGGAGGGGGTTAACACTGAAGCTTTCTTT. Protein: CASGLEGVNTEAFF.

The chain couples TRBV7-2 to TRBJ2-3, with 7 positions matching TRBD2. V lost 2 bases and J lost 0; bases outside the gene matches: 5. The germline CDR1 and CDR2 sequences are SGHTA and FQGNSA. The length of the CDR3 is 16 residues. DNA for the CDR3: TGTGCCAGCAGCTTATCGCCAGCGGGGAGCACAGATACGCAGTATTTT. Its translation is CASSLSPAGSTDTQYF.

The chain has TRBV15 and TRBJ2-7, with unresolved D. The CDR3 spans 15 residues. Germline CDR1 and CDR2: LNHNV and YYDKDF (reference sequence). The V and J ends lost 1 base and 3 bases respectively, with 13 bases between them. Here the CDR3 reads CATSRGGIESYEQYF. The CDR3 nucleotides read TGTGCCACCAGCAGAGGAGGTATAGAGAGCTACGAGCAGTACTTC. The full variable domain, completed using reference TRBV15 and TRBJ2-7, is DAMVIQNPRYQVTQFGKPVTLSCSQTLNHNVMYWYQQKSSQAPKLLFHYYDKDFNNEADTPDNFQSRRPNTSFCFLDIRSPGLGDTAMYLCATSRGGIESYEQYFGPGTRLTVT.

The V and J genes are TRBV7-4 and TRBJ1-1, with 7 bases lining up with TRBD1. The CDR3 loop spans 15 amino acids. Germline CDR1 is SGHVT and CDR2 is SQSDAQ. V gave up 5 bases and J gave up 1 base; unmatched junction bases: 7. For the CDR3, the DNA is TGTGCCAGCAGCCTTCCGGACAGGCCGAACACTGAAGCTTTCTTT. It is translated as CASSLPDRPNTEAFF. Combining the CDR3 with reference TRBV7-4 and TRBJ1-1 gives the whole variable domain GAGVSQSPRYKVAKRGRDVALRCDSISGHVTLYWYRQTLGQGSEVLTYSQSDAQRDKSGRPSGRFSAERPERSVSTLKIQRTEQGDSAVYLCASSLPDRPNTEAFFGQGTRLTVV.

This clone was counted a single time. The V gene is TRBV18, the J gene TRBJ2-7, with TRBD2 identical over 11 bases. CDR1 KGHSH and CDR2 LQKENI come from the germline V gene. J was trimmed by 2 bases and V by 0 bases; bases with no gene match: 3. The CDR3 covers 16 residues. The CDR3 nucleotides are TGTGCCAGCTCACCACCTCATAGCGGGAGGGCCTACGAGCAGTACTTC. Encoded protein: CASSPPHSGRAYEQYF.

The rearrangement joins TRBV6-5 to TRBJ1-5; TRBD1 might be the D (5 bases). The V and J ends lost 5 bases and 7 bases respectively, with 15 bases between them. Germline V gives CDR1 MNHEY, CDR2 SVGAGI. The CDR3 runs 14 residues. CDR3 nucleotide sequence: TGTGCCAGCAGTACCCGGGACTCCAGGCAGCCCCAGCATTTT. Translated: CASSTRDSRQPQHF.

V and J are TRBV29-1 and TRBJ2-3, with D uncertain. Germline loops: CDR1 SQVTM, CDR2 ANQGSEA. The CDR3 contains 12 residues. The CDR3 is CSTTVATDTQYF. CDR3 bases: TGCAGTACCACTGTAGCCACAGATACGCAGTATTTT.